This T cell receptor beta chain came from a study of metastatic and nonmetastatic thyroid tumors. Study-wide results and limits: Malignant thyroid tumors reportedly had TCR beta diversity that was significantly higher than in benign nodules, in blood and tumor.

V lost 2 bases to trimming and J lost 2 bases, with 7 bases between them. The CDR3 consists of 14 residues. The V gene's germline CDR1 is LNHDA and CDR2 SQIVND (reference sequence). TCRdb re-analyzed the PCR reads through MiXCR. The sample lists about 12,000 clones, 20% to 25% occurring once. Before thyroid surgery, none of the patients had received any treatment. Turning to this clone: The antigen is unknown.

The specimen was adjacent normal tissue. The J gene is TRBJ2-1, the V gene TRBV19, with D perhaps matching TRBD2 (6 bases). The source is a female donor with papillary thyroid cancer or a benign thyroid nodule (not recorded which). Some clones in this sample may be carry-over from other donors' samples. The CDR3 region has the DNA TGTGCCAGTAGTATACTAGCGCCCTACAATGAGCAGTTCTTC. Translation: CASSILAPYNEQFF.